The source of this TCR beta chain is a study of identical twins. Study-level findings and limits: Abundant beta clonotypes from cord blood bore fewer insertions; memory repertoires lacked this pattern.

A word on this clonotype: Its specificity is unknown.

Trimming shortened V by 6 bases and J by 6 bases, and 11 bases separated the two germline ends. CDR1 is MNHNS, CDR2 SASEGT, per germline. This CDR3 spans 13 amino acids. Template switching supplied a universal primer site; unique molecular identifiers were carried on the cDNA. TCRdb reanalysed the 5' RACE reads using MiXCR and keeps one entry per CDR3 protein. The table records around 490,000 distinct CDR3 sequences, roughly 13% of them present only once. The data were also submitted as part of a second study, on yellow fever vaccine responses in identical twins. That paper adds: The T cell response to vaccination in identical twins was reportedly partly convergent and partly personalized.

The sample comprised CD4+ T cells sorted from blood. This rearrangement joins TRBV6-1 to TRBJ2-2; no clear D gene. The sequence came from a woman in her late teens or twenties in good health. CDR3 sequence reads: CASRDGVAGELFF. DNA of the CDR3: TGTGCCAGCAGGGACGGAGTTGCCGGGGAGCTGTTTTTT.